The rows below give T cell receptor beta chains drawn from one sample of a study of cytomegalovirus exposure and HLA in healthy donors. Clones were sequenced by immunoSEQ multiplex PCR, and TCRdb holds only the in-frame ones, with some missing. The sample has hundreds of thousands of clones; less than 90% are singletons. The specimen sequenced was PBMCs. Every receptor here comes from a woman aged 18-29 years in good health and CMV-seronegative. The CDR3 runs from the conserved cysteine through the conserved F or W. A D gene is named only where the DNA matches it firmly. Size values are once, few and many counts, or a class for expanded clones, and some rows have none.

j_gene	d_gene	v_gene	abundance	CDR3nt	CDR3aa
TRBJ1-2	-	TRBV30	-	TGTGCCTGGAGTGTACAAGGGGATGGCTACACCTTC	CAWSVQGDGYTF
TRBJ1-4	-	TRBV5-1	-	TGCGCCAGCAGCCCCGGGGGTTTTACGGCTGAAAAACTGTTTTTT	CASSPGGFTAEKLFF
TRBJ1-4	TRBD1	TRBV18	once	TGTGCCAGCTCACCGCAGGACAGGGTAAATGAAAAACTGTTTTTT	CASSPQDRVNEKLFF
TRBJ1-1	TRBD1	TRBV13	-	TGTGCCAGCAGCTCGGGACAGGGAAACACTGAAGCTTTCTTT	CASSSGQGNTEAFF
TRBJ2-1	-	TRBV11-3	-	TGTGCCAGCAGCTTCGGACCCAACCGACCTGAGCAGTTCTTC	CASSFGPNRPEQFF
TRBJ1-5	-	TRBV9	few	TGTGCCAGCAGCGCTGGCGGCACAGTGAGCAATCAGCCCCAGCATTTT	CASSAGGTVSNQPQHF
TRBJ2-4	-	TRBV27	-	TGTGCCAGCAGTTTAGGTTCTAGAGGGCAGGGGTCGTCTTTAGCCAAAAACATTCAGTACTTC	CASSLGSRGQGSSLAKNIQYF
TRBJ1-5	TRBD1	TRBV27	-	TGTGCCAGCAGAGCTGGACAGGCCAGGGGTAATCAGCCCCAGCATTTT	CASRAGQARGNQPQHF
TRBJ2-3	TRBD2	TRBV11-3	-	TGTGCCAGCAGCCTCGGGACTAGCGAAGCAGATACGCAGTATTTT	CASSLGTSEADTQYF
TRBJ2-3	-	TRBV5-1	-	TGCGCCAGCAGCCAGCCAGCTCTCTCCGATACGCAGTATTTT	CASSQPALSDTQYF
TRBJ1-2	-	TRBV19	-	TGTGCCAGTAGTATAGCAGACCGCTATGGCTACACCTTC	CASSIADRYGYTF
TRBJ2-2	TRBD2	TRBV4-2	once	TGTGCCAGCAGCCAAATCTACGGGACTAGCGAAACCGGGGAGCTGTTTTTT	CASSQIYGTSETGELFF
TRBJ2-1	TRBD2	TRBV6-5	once	TGTGCCAGCAGTTTAGCGGGGGGGAGCTCCTACAATGAGCAGTTCTTC	CASSLAGGSSYNEQFF
TRBJ2-7	-	TRBV9	-	TGTGCCAGCAGCGTAGTACAGGGAGGTATCGACGAGCAGTACTTC	CASSVVQGGIDEQYF
TRBJ2-7	TRBD1	TRBV30	-	TGTGCCTGGAGCAAGACAGGGCCCTACGAGCAGTACTTC	CAWSKTGPYEQYF
TRBJ1-1	-	TRBV2	-	TGTGCCAGCAGGAAGGACCTCCGACGGGCCACTGAAGCTTTCTTT	CASRKDLRRATEAFF
TRBJ2-3	TRBD1	TRBV2	-	TGTGCCAGCAGGAAGGACAGGGGGTTCACAGATACGCAGTATTTT	CASRKDRGFTDTQYF
TRBJ2-2	TRBD1	TRBV2	-	TGTGCCAGCAGTGAAGAGACAGGGGCCAACACCGGGGAGCTGTTTTTT	CASSEETGANTGELFF
TRBJ1-6	-	TRBV28	-	TGTGCCAGCAGTTCGAAAACAGGCCGCTCCTATAATTCACCCCTCCACTTT	CASSSKTGRSYNSPLHF
TRBJ1-1	TRBD1	TRBV30	-	TGTGCCTCCCGAGGACAGGGATGGACTGAAGCTTTCTTT	CASRGQGWTEAFF
TRBJ1-1	TRBD1	TRBV2	-	TGTGCCAGCAGGGGACAGTTAAACACTGAAGCTTTCTTT	CASRGQLNTEAFF
TRBJ2-5	-	TRBV6-1	-	TGTGCCAGCAGTGAAGGGCTGGAGGAGACCCAGTACTTC	CASSEGLEETQYF
TRBJ1-1	-	TRBV7-8	-	TGTGCCAGCAGCTTAATGACGAACACTGAAGCTTTCTTT	CASSLMTNTEAFF
TRBJ2-1	TRBD2	TRBV11-3	-	TGTGCCAGCAGCACAGGGGTCGGACTAGCGGACTACAATGAGCAGTTCTTC	CASSTGVGLADYNEQFF
TRBJ1-1	-	TRBV4-2	-	TGTGCCAGCAGCCAAGATGGCCCGGTTGAAGCTTTCTTT	CASSQDGPVEAFF
TRBJ1-5	-	TRBV7-8	once	TGTGCCAGCAGCTTAGTTGGGGGGCCCCAGCATTTT	CASSLVGGPQHF
TRBJ2-7	-	TRBV30	once	TGTGCCTGGGGGGCTGGCGAGCAGTACTTC	CAWGAGEQYF
TRBJ2-1	-	TRBV10-2	-	TGCGCCAGCAGTCCGCAGGGCTACAATGAGCAGTTCTTC	CASSPQGYNEQFF
TRBJ2-7	-	TRBV19	few	TGTGCCAGTAGTATATCGCAGGGACACGACGAGCAGTACTTC	CASSISQGHDEQYF
TRBJ2-1	TRBD2	TRBV6-6	few	TGTGCCAGCATCGAGGGCGGGAGGGCCCTCAATGAGCAGTTCTTC	CASIEGGRALNEQFF
TRBJ2-2	TRBD1	TRBV18	-	TGTGCCAGCTCACCATCCCGGACAGGGGACACCGGGGAGCTGTTTTTT	CASSPSRTGDTGELFF
TRBJ2-7	-	TRBV7-9	-	TGTGCCAGCAGCTTACAGGGACCCTACGAGCAGTACTTC	CASSLQGPYEQYF
TRBJ2-5	TRBD2	TRBV4-2	-	TGTGCCAGCAGCCAAGTCGGAGCGGGGGGGCCGGTAGAGACCCAGTACTTC	CASSQVGAGGPVETQYF
TRBJ2-7	TRBD1	TRBV7-9	-	TGTGCCAGCAGCCCGAGGGACAGCCCTTCCTACGAGCAGTACTTC	CASSPRDSPSYEQYF
TRBJ2-7	-	TRBV28	few	TGTGCCAGCAGTTTGGGCCGTCGGACTGTGGACGAGCAGTACTTC	CASSLGRRTVDEQYF
TRBJ1-2	TRBD1	TRBV5-1	-	TGCGCCAGCAGCTTACCGGGACAGGGGCCTGGATATGGCTACACCTTC	CASSLPGQGPGYGYTF
TRBJ1-1	-	TRBV11-2	-	TGTGCCAGCAGCTCATGGAGGGACACTGAAGCTTTCTTT	CASSSWRDTEAFF
TRBJ2-7	-	TRBV11-2	-	TGTGCCAGCAGCCGCTCCTACGAGCAGTACTTC	CASSRSYEQYF
TRBJ2-7	-	TRBV27	once	TGTGCCAGCAGCCCTATTGCAGGGGCGTTTTACGAGCAGTACTTC	CASSPIAGAFYEQYF
TRBJ2-2	TRBD1	TRBV16	-	TGTGCCAGCAGCCGACAGGGACCCGCCGGGGAGCTGTTTTTT	CASSRQGPAGELFF
TRBJ2-2	-	TRBV6-1	-	TGTGCCAGCTGCGGGGCCCCGAACACCGGGGAGCTGTTTTTT	CASCGAPNTGELFF
TRBJ1-5	-	TRBV7-2	-	TGTGCCAGCAGCTTAGCCAATCAGCCCCAGCATTTT	CASSLANQPQHF
TRBJ2-7	-	TRBV6-1	few	TGTGCCAGCAGTGAAGGCGGGTTCGTCGGCGAGCAGTACTTC	CASSEGGFVGEQYF
TRBJ1-2	TRBD1	TRBV7-2	-	TGTGCCAGCAGCTTAGTCCAGGGGGCGCAAGACTATGGCTACACCTTC	CASSLVQGAQDYGYTF
TRBJ2-1	-	TRBV6-5	-	TGTGCCAGCAGTTACTCTCGCCGCCTTGAGCAGTTCTTC	CASSYSRRLEQFF
TRBJ2-7	TRBD1	TRBV28	-	TGTGCCAGCAACGACAGGGTGAGTTCCTACGAGCAGTACTTC	CASNDRVSSYEQYF
TRBJ2-4	-	TRBV27	-	TGTGCCAGCAGTTTCTTGACGGACTACGCCAAAAACATTCAGTACTTC	CASSFLTDYAKNIQYF
TRBJ1-1	TRBD1	TRBV19	-	TGTGCCAGTATAACAGGGGGTCGGGCTGAAGCTTTCTTT	CASITGGRAEAFF
TRBJ2-1	-	TRBV2	-	TGTGCCAGCAGTGAATCTCAGGTTCTTATCGTTGAGCAGTTCTTC	CASSESQVLIVEQFF
TRBJ1-2	TRBD1	TRBV28	once	TGTGCCAGCAGTCGTCAGGGGGCGTATGGCTACACCTTC	CASSRQGAYGYTF
TRBJ2-7	-	TRBV10-3	-	TGTGCCATCAGTAACCCTTCTAGCGTACCCTACGAGCAGTACTTC	CAISNPSSVPYEQYF
TRBJ1-5	-	TRBV19	-	TGTGCCAGTAGTCCCCGGAATCAGCCCCAGCATTTT	CASSPRNQPQHF
TRBJ2-7	TRBD2	TRBV10-3	-	TGTGCCATCACCGACCCCAGTCTGGGAGGGGCGGTGAACGAGCAGTACTTC	CAITDPSLGGAVNEQYF
TRBJ1-1	-	TRBV30	-	TGTGCCTTGACCGAAGCTTTCTTT	CALTEAFF
TRBJ1-1	-	TRBV18	-	TGTGCCAGCTCACCATCTGAGAGAGTTGAAGCTTTCTTT	CASSPSERVEAFF